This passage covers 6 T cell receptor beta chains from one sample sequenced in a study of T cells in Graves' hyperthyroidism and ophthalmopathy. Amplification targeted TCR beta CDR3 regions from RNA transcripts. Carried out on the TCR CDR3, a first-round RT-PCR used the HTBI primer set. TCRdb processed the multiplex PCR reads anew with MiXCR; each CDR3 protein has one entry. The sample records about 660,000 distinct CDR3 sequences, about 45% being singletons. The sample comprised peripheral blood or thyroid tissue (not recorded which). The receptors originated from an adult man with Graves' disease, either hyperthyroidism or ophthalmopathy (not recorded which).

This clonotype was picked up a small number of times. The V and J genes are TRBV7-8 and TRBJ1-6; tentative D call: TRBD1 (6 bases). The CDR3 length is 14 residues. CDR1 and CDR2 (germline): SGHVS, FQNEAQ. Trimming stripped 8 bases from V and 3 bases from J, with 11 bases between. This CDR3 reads CASSTTGYNSPLHF. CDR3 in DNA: TGTGCCAGCTCAACGACAGGCTATAATTCACCCCTCCACTTT. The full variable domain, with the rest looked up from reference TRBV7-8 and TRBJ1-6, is GAGVSQSPRYKVAKRGQDVALRCDPISGHVSLFWYQQALGQGPEFLTYFQNEAQLDKSGLPSDRFFAERPEGSVSTLKIQRTQQEDSAVYLCASSTTGYNSPLHFGNGTRLTVT.

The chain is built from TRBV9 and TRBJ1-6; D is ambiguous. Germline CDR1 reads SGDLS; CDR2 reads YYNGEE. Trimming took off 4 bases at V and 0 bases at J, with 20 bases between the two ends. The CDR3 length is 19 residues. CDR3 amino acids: CASSFRPGGGPSYNSPLHF. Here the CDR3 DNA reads TGTGCCAGCAGCTTCCGACCTGGTGGCGGCCCCTCCTATAATTCACCCCTCCACTTT. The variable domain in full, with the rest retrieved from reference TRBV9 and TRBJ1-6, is DSGVTQTPKHLITATGQRVTLRCSPRSGDLSVYWYQQSLDQGLQFLIQYYNGEERAKGNILERFSAQQFPDLHSELNLSSLELGDSALYFCASSFRPGGGPSYNSPLHFGNGTRLTVT.

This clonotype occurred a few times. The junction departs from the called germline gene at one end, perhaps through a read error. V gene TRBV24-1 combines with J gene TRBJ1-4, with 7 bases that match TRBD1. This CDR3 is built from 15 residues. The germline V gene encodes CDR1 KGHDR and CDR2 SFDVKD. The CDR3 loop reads CASSDWDSGNEKLFF. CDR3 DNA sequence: TGTGCCAGCAGTGATTGGGACAGCGGAAATGAAAAACTGTTTTTT.

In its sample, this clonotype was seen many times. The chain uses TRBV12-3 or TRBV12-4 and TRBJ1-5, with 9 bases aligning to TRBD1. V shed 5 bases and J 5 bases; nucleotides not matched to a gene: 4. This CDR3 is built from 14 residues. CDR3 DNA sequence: TGTGCCAGCAGTCCCGGGACAGGGTATCAGCCCCAGCATTTT. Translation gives CASSPGTGYQPQHF.

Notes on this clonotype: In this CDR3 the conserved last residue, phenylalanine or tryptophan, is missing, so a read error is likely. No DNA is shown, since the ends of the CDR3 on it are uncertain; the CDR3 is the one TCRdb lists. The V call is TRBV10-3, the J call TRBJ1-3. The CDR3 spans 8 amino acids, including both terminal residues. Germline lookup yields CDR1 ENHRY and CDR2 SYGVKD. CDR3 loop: CAISAGLA.

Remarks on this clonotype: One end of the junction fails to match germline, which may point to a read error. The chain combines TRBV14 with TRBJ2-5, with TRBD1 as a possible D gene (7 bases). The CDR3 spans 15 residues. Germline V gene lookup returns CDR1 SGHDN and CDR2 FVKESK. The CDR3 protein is CAGSQRRGTEETQYF. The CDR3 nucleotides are TGTGCCGGCAGCCAAAGGAGGGGGACAGAAGAGACCCAGTACTTC.